The following is a T cell receptor (beta chain) sequence with its context. Its matching antigen is unknown. This record belongs to a study of post-analysis software for immune sequencing data. About the study: Several disease courses (relapsing-remitting, secondary progressive and progressive-relapsing) of multiple sclerosis were included.

General study points: Normalized Chao1 diversity in multiple sclerosis patients fell significantly below that of controls. In patients, five or six TRBV segments were more frequent than in controls, with TRBV5-6, TRBV5-1 and TRBV20-1 among them.

Germline V gene lookup returns CDR1 SGHRS and CDR2 YFSETQ. Trimming took off 6 bases at V and 2 bases at J, with 12 bases between the two ends. The CDR3 sequence is 14 residues long. The TCR beta cDNA libraries carried unique molecular identifiers. TCRdb passed the PCR reads through MiXCR, listing each CDR3 protein once. The table has approximately 460,000 distinct CDR3 sequences, less than 45% seen once; the top ten hold 9% to 13%. The sample consisted of blood. The chain employs TRBV5-1 and TRBJ2-1; no definite D call. The sequence was collected from a girl aged 5-17 years with multiple sclerosis. The CDR3 DNA is TGCGCCAGCAACTTTTCAGGCGCCTACAATGAGCAGTTCTTC. Its protein is CASNFSGAYNEQFF.